This passage covers 10 T cell receptor beta chains from one sample sequenced in a study of blood T cells in healthy people across ages. For the second PCR, which ran for roughly 6 to 11 cycles, a sample-barcoded 5' primer and a J-beta primer mix were used. TCRdb fed the 5' RACE reads into MiXCR, producing one record per CDR3 protein. Of about 1.8 million distinct CDR3 sequences listed, 49% are singletons. The source material was blood. Every receptor here comes from a woman aged 40-49 years in good health.

As DNA, the CDR3 is TGTGCCAGCAGAGACCCCCAGGGATTTTTCTATGGCTACACCTTC. Its protein is CASRDPQGFFYGYTF. The chain recombines TRBV2 with TRBJ1-2; possible D gene TRBD1, 5 bases. Germline loops: CDR1 SNHLY, CDR2 FYNNEI. The CDR3 totals 15 residues. Trimming pared 6 bases from V and 4 bases from J, leaving 18 bases between.

The V gene is TRBV6-2 or TRBV6-3, the J gene TRBJ2-3, with D uncertain. Germline assignment: CDR1 MNHEY and CDR2 SVGEGT. Trimming stripped 2 bases from V and 4 bases from J, with 7 bases between. The CDR3 is 13 residues long. This chain's CDR3 is CASSYGSPDTQYF. Here the CDR3 DNA reads TGTGCCAGCAGTTACGGTAGCCCAGATACGCAGTATTTT.

Only a few counts were recorded for this clonotype. The chain carries TRBV20-1 and TRBJ1-5, with a tentative D call TRBD1 (5 bases). The length of the CDR3 is 18 residues. CDR1 is DFQATT and CDR2 is SNEGSKA in the germline V gene (reference sequence). V lost 0 bases, J lost 4 bases, and 22 bases lay in between. The CDR3 loop is CSARDWDGGAAINQPQHF. CDR3 nucleotides: TGCAGTGCTAGAGATTGGGACGGTGGGGCGGCAATTAATCAGCCCCAGCATTTT.

This clonotype was observed a few times. The CDR3 DNA reads TGCAGCTCGGGTACAGGGGACTATGGCTACACCTTC. Residues: CSSGTGDYGYTF. The chain couples TRBV29-1 to TRBJ1-2; 7 bases line up with TRBD1. The CDR3 sequence is 12 residues long. V was clipped by 8 bases and J by 3 bases; unmatched bases: 6. The germline CDR1 and CDR2 sequences are SQVTM and ANQGSEA.

The chain employs TRBV20-1 and TRBJ2-1; D call uncertain. Germline CDR1 reads DFQATT; CDR2 reads SNEGSKA (reference sequence). The CDR3 length is 12 residues. With 3 bases removed from V and 7 bases from J, the gap between germline ends came to 10 bases. CDR3 DNA sequence: TGCAGTGCTAGTTTCCACTCGAATGAGCAGTTCTTC. This codes for CSASFHSNEQFF.

This clonotype has just a few counts. In DNA form, the CDR3 reads TGCGCCAGCAGCGGTAGCCACGCCCGCCGGGACACTGGGGACTACGAGCAGTACTTC. Protein sequence: CASSGSHARRDTGDYEQYF. V gene TRBV5-1 combines with J gene TRBJ2-7, with D possibly being TRBD1 (6 bases). Germline CDR1 and CDR2: SGHRS and YFSETQ. Trimming cost V 4 bases and J 3 bases, with 29 bases left between them. The CDR3 has 19 amino acids.

In its sample, this clonotype was seen many times. The chain recombines TRBV29-1 with TRBJ2-7; no definite D call. This CDR3 comprises 11 residues. Trimming cost V 4 bases and J 0 bases, with 4 bases left between them. Germline lookup yields CDR1 SQVTM and CDR2 ANQGSEA. CDR3 sequence reads: CSVALSYEQYF. Written as DNA, the CDR3 is TGCAGCGTTGCCCTCTCCTACGAGCAGTACTTC.

This clonotype was counted between two and nine times. This chain links TRBV7-2 with TRBJ2-5; D call uncertain. CDR1 is SGHTA and CDR2 is FQGNSA in the germline V gene. V was pared by 5 bases and J by 4 bases, with 11 bases between. This CDR3 has 13 amino acids. The DNA for the CDR3 is TGTGCCAGCAGCAGAGAGGATGGAGAGACCCAGTACTTC. It translates to CASSREDGETQYF.

The gene calls are TRBV6-1 and TRBJ2-4; D is ambiguous. The last part of the DNA fits TRBJ2-7 better; the J call may be wrong. This CDR3 region has 14 residues. Germline V CDR1 and CDR2: MNHNS, SASEGT. DNA for the CDR3: TGTGCCAGCAGTATAGAGGTCTTAAGCTACGAGCAGTACTTC. It codes for CASSIEVLSYEQYF.

For this clonotype: A much larger clonotype is one base distant, so this may be a read error. This chain links TRBV9 with TRBJ1-2; D possibly corresponds to TRBD1 (6 bases). This CDR3 contains 14 residues. Germline V gives CDR1 SGDLS, CDR2 YYNGEE. The CDR3 bases are TGTGCCAGCAGCGTAGCTGCCCAGGGGAATGGCTGCACCTTC. Amino acids: CASSVAAQGNGCTF.